A single sample gave rise to the 18 T cell receptor beta chains below, sequenced in a study of blood T cell repertoires in COVID-19. The method was immunoSEQ multiplex PCR; TCRdb's version includes in-frame clones alone and lacks a portion of them. The sample includes 170,000 or so clones, over 90% of them seen just once. Sequenced sample: peripheral blood. Receptor source: a man aged 50 or older with acute or convalescent COVID-19.

This clone came up a few times. The V and J genes are TRBV6-5 and TRBJ1-5, with no clear D. Trimming took off 4 bases at V and 1 base at J, with 11 bases between the two ends. The germline V gene encodes CDR1 MNHEY and CDR2 SVGAGI. The CDR3 extends over 15 amino acids. The CDR3 region is CASSFAGRSNQPQHF. CDR3 DNA: TGTGCCAGCAGTTTCGCTGGGCGCAGCAATCAGCCCCAGCATTTT.

A note on this clone: The same CDR3 arises from other DNA sequences in this sample as well. The J gene is TRBJ1-5, the V gene TRBV28; 9 nucleotides agree with TRBD1. The V segment lost 3 bases and the J segment 1 base; nucleotides outside the gene matches: 4. From germline, CDR1 is MDHEN and CDR2 SYDVKM. The CDR3 has 16 residues. CDR3 in DNA: TGTGCCAGCAGTTTTCTGACAGGGGGGAGCAATCAGCCCCAGCATTTT. Translation: CASSFLTGGSNQPQHF.

J is TRBJ2-2 and V is TRBV5-6; 7 nucleotides line up with TRBD1. Losses at the gene ends were 6 bases for V and 0 bases for J; bases not matched to a gene: 17. The CDR3 contains 19 residues. The germline gives CDR1 SGHDT, CDR2 YYEEEE. The CDR3 DNA reads TGTGCCAGCACCTCTGGTTGGTCGGGACAGCTTTCGAACACCGGGGAGCTGTTTTTT. Protein sequence: CASTSGWSGQLSNTGELFF.

This chain uses TRBV6-5 with TRBJ1-3; TRBD1 aligns across 8 bases. Looked up from germline, CDR1 is MNHEY and CDR2 is SVGAGI. Unmatched junction bases numbered 2, after V lost 6 bases and J lost 4 bases. The CDR3 spans 13 residues. The CDR3 sequence: CASRTGAGNTIYF. The DNA for the CDR3 is TGTGCCAGCAGGACAGGGGCCGGAAACACCATATATTTT.

This clone was observed a handful of times. V is TRBV6-2 or TRBV6-3 and J is TRBJ2-2; 8 nucleotides match TRBD1. The length of the CDR3 is 17 residues. After removal of 2 bases from V and 4 bases from J, the junction contained 9 bases not matched to a gene. Germline lookup yields CDR1 MNHEY and CDR2 SVGEGT. As DNA, the CDR3 is TGTGCCAGCAGTTACCCCCCGGACAGGGCAACCACCGGGGAGCTGTTTTTT. Its protein product is CASSYPPDRATTGELFF.

V and J are TRBV12-5 and TRBJ2-1; D not resolved. From germline, CDR1 is LGHNT and CDR2 FRNRAP. With 5 bases removed from V and 5 bases from J, the gap between germline ends came to 16 bases. The CDR3 spans 15 residues. CDR3 in amino acids: CASGPEYGPNNEQFF. Here the CDR3 DNA reads TGTGCTAGTGGTCCCGAGTATGGTCCGAACAATGAGCAGTTCTTC.

This sequence joins TRBV21-1 and TRBJ1-2; the table's D call TRBD1 went unverified against the DNA. TRBV21-1 is deemed a pseudogene. The CDR3 has 16 residues. Here the CDR3 DNA reads TGTGCCAGCAGCAAGGGGCACAGGGTTAATTTCTATGGCTACACCTTC. Translated, it gives CASSKGHRVNFYGYTF.

The rearrangement joins TRBV6-1 to TRBJ2-7; TRBD1 is a possible D gene (6 bases). This CDR3 is built from 15 residues. V was clipped by 3 bases and J by 6 bases, with 18 bases between them. Germline CDR1 is MNHNS and CDR2 is SASEGT. The CDR3 DNA is TGTGCCAGCAGTGACGGACGACAGGCCCTGCGCGAGCAGTACGTC. The encoded protein is CASSDGRQALREQYV.

This sequence joins TRBV4-1 and TRBJ2-3; 9 nucleotides match TRBD1. Germline CDR1 is MGHRA and CDR2 is YSYEKL. J lost 3 bases, V lost 4 bases, and 2 bases had no gene match. CDR3 length: 14 amino acids. The CDR3 coding sequence is TGCGCCAGCAGCCTAGGACAGGGGACAGATACGCAGTATTTT. It translates to CASSLGQGTDTQYF.

The genes are TRBV9 and TRBJ1-4; D is uncertain. The germline V gene encodes CDR1 SGDLS and CDR2 YYNGEE. CDR3 length: 15 amino acids. Trimming took off 0 bases at V and 0 bases at J, with 6 bases between the two ends. The chain's CDR3 is CASSVGATTNEKLFF. The CDR3 DNA reads TGTGCCAGCAGCGTAGGAGCTACAACTAATGAAAAACTGTTTTTT.

This rearrangement joins TRBV7-6 to TRBJ2-5; tentatively, D is TRBD2 (7 bases). Germline CDR1 is SGHVS and CDR2 is FNYEAQ. This CDR3 comprises 15 residues. Deletions cut 5 bases from V and 2 bases from J, with 15 bases between. This chain's CDR3 is CASSEGGQLQETQYF. The CDR3 coding sequence is TGTGCCAGCAGCGAGGGGGGGCAACTTCAAGAGACCCAGTACTTC.

The DNA for the CDR3 is TGCAGTGCTAGGGACAGCTACGAGCAGTACGTC. Translating it yields CSARDSYEQYV. J is TRBJ2-7 and V is TRBV20-1; D may be TRBD1 (6 bases). CDR3 length equals 11 residues. Trimming cost V 3 bases and J 3 bases, with 6 bases left between them. Germline CDR1 is DFQATT and CDR2 is SNEGSKA (reference sequence).

The chain uses TRBV27 and TRBJ2-1; D gene unclear. This CDR3 is 12 amino acids long. V was shortened by 5 bases and J by 8 bases, with 10 bases between the two germline ends. CDR1 is MNHEY, CDR2 SMNVEV, per germline (reference sequence). The CDR3 sequence: CASSLSRDEQFF. The CDR3 DNA sequence: TGTGCCAGCAGTCTTTCTAGAGATGAGCAGTTCTTC.

This sequence joins TRBV29-1 and TRBJ2-4; 12 positions match TRBD1. The trim removed 1 base at V and 3 bases at J, leaving 13 bases unmatched. This CDR3 is 19 amino acids long. CDR1 and CDR2 (germline): SQVTM, ANQGSEA. CDR3 loop: CSVEGRGQGAGWVKNIQYF. The CDR3 region has the DNA TGCAGCGTTGAAGGGCGGGGACAGGGGGCTGGTTGGGTCAAAAACATTCAGTACTTC.

The V call is TRBV7-2, the J call TRBJ2-6; D not resolved. Per the germline V gene, CDR1 is SGHTA and CDR2 is FQGNSA. The CDR3 is made up of 15 amino acids. The V end was cut by 6 bases, the J end by 2 bases, with 11 bases between. The DNA for the CDR3 is TGTGCCAGCAGACATAGCCAACCTGGGGCCAACGTCCTGACTTTC. It yields the protein CASRHSQPGANVLTF.

This sequence joins TRBV19 and TRBJ2-1; 13 nucleotides match TRBD2. The CDR3 spans 16 residues. The V and J ends lost 5 bases and 4 bases, in that order; junction bases with no gene match: 5. Germline loops: CDR1 LNHDA, CDR2 SQIVND (reference sequence). CDR3 protein: CASSAGLAGSYNEQFF. CDR3 coding DNA: TGTGCCAGTAGTGCGGGACTAGCGGGATCATACAATGAGCAGTTCTTC.

This clone was seen just once. This chain connects TRBV5-6 to TRBJ2-3, with 8 bases matching TRBD2. Germline CDR1 reads SGHDT; CDR2 reads YYEEEE. Germline trimming cut 0 bases from V and 14 bases from J; bases unmatched to any gene: 5. The CDR3 extends over 12 amino acids. Here the CDR3 DNA reads TGTGCCAGCAGCTTGGCGGGAGGGCTAGGGTATTTT. Translating it yields CASSLAGGLGYF.

V usage is TRBV18 and J usage is TRBJ2-1, with a weak D call TRBD2 (6 bases). This CDR3 has 13 residues. Per the germline V gene, CDR1 is KGHSH and CDR2 is LQKENI. V was trimmed by 10 bases and J by 0 bases, leaving 10 bases between them. The CDR3 is CATRGSSYNEQFF. The CDR3 DNA reads as TGTGCCACCCGGGGGAGCTCCTACAATGAGCAGTTCTTC.